These T cell receptor beta chains were read from a single sample in a study of CD8 T cells in ankylosing spondylitis. Each CDR3 protein gets one entry after TCRdb re-called the 5' RACE reads with MiXCR. The sample has 250,000 or so distinct CDR3 sequences, over 15% seen once. Sequenced material: blood, either unsorted or a sorted T cell fraction (not recorded which). Receptor source: a male donor with ankylosing spondylitis or in good health (not recorded which). Both conserved end residues are part of each CDR3. The D gene is left open where the match is weak. Clone size is given for some rows only: seen once, a few or many times, or a class if the clone is expanded.

j_call v_call clone_size d_call cdr3_nt cdr3_aa
TRBJ2-1 TRBV11-1 few TRBD2 TGTGCCAGCAGCTCAAATAGAGGACTAGCGGGATCCTACAATGAGCAGTTCTTC CASSSNRGLAGSYNEQFF
TRBJ2-5 TRBV4-3 many TRBD1 TGCGCCAGCAGCCAAGACCGGACAGGGCAGGAGACCCAGTACTTC CASSQDRTGQETQYF
TRBJ2-7 TRBV5-1 - - TGCGCCAGCAGCTCTGACAGCCCCCTTTTCGAGCAGTACTTC CASSSDSPLFEQYF
TRBJ2-3 TRBV2 - - TGTGCCAGCAGTGTAGGCCCAACAGATACGCAGTATTTT CASSVGPTDTQYF
TRBJ1-5 TRBV6-2/TRBV6-3 few - TGTGCCAGCAGTTACTCCCAGGACAAGATTGTCGATCAGCCCCAGCATTTT CASSYSQDKIVDQPQHF
TRBJ2-3 TRBV5-1 many TRBD2 TGCGCCAGCAATGGGCTAGCGGACGGCACAGATACGCAGTATTTT CASNGLADGTDTQYF
TRBJ2-3 TRBV2 many - TGTGCCAGCAGTTGGGCGGGGAGCACAGATACGCAGTATTTT CASSWAGSTDTQYF
TRBJ2-3 TRBV4-1 few - TGCGCCAGCAGCCAAGGGGAGCCCCCCGATACGCAGTATTTT CASSQGEPPDTQYF
TRBJ2-2 TRBV7-2 few TRBD2 TGTGCCAGCAGCTTAGTGCATCTAGCGGGAGGGCCTAGCGGGGAGCTGTTTTTT CASSLVHLAGGPSGELFF
TRBJ1-1 TRBV6-2/TRBV6-3 many - TGTGCCAGCAGTGGAGGGCACGAAGCTTTCTTT CASSGGHEAFF
TRBJ2-1 TRBV29-1 - TRBD2 TGCAGCGTTTTTCTAGCGGGCTACAATGAGCAGTTCTTC CSVFLAGYNEQFF
TRBJ2-5 TRBV5-1 - - TGCGCCAGCAGCTTTTCTTCAATGAAGTTTGCGGAGACCCAGTACTTC CASSFSSMKFAETQYF
TRBJ2-1 TRBV7-8 few TRBD2 TGTGCCAGCAGTTATGCGGGAGGTCCTTCCTACAATGAGCAGTTCTTC CASSYAGGPSYNEQFF
TRBJ2-7 TRBV9 - - TGTGCCAGCAGCGTAGAAGAAAGCGGCTCCTACGAGCAGTACTTC CASSVEESGSYEQYF
TRBJ2-7 TRBV5-6 - - TGTGCCAGCAGCGCTACGGTCTCGGGCGAGCAGTACTTC CASSATVSGEQYF
TRBJ2-5 TRBV7-9 - TRBD2 TGTGCCAGCAGCTCCCTAGCGGGGGATTCGGGGAACTTC CASSSLAGDSGNF